The present TCR beta chain was sequenced within a study of CD8 T cells in Susac syndrome (dated by TCRdb to between 2019 and 2020). Context from the whole study: Repertoire sequencing was used to test whether CD8+ T cell activation and differentiation in Susac syndrome was antigen driven.

This clonotype was detected only once. Its antigen is still unknown. No base quality information exists; no much larger clone differs at one position. Evidence from one read is weak. General study outcomes and caveats: The TCR sequencing and HLA analysis was acknowledged to have included a relatively small number of individuals.

Per the germline V gene, SGHTA is the CDR1 and FQGNSA is the CDR2. Trimming removed 1 base from V and 8 bases from J, leaving 14 bases between the germline ends. The CDR3 starts with the cysteine, ends with the phenylalanine, and has 15 residues. The CDR3 DNA has 45 bases and is translated from base 1. RNA was extracted with the RNeasy kit and roughly 0.45 to 1 ug was reverse transcribed using random hexamers. The immunoSEQ multiplex PCR assay, which covers 54 Vbeta and 13 Jbeta segments, was used to amplify TCR beta CDR3 regions. PCR amplification bias was corrected using a synthetic template baseline for primer optimization and computational correction. Under the source paper's analysis protocol: Reads were annotated to V, D and J genes per IMGT and analyzed with immunoSEQ Analyzer, keeping only productive sequences. Clonality was computed as one minus Shannon entropy normalized by log2 of the number of productive unique sequences. For each patient and control, public and private clones were evaluated within the 100 most prevalent clones. A clone was defined as Susac-specific if it was absent from the healthy and MS cohorts, from about 1,100 published viral clones and from other ImmuneACCESS disease sequences. The public reads were quality trimmed at Q25 with fastp and then assembled into clones with MiXCR by TCRdb, keeping productive beta chains. Rows merge per CDR3 protein into single entries with the most common DNA and genes. The V and J calls reflect TCRdb's pipeline rather than the authors' work. Here the sample has under 200,000 distinct CDR3 sequences; around 93% occur a single time. The ten largest clones capture 0.1% of the sample.

Peripheral blood CD8+ and CD4+ T cells from healthy donors, Susac syndrome patients and multiple sclerosis patients were profiled by high-throughput TCR beta sequencing. The healthy donors served as controls matched for age and sex. CD8+ TEMRA cells were enriched by FACS, while bulk CD8+ and CD4+ T cells were purified by magnetic negative isolation. Blood was drawn into EDTA tubes, processed within 24 hours, and PBMCs were isolated by density gradient centrifugation. PBMCs intended for TCR sequencing were cryopreserved in liquid nitrogen and thawed later in a water bath at 37 degrees C. Purity of sorted or isolated CD4+, CD8+ and CD8+ TEMRA cells was at least 90%.

Sequenced input: CD4+ T cells from PBMCs. The receptor chain draws on TRBV7-2 and TRBJ1-4, with a tentative D gene TRBD1 over 5 matching bases. The receptor was derived from a human donor in good health. The bases read TGTGCCAGCAGCTTAGGAGGGACCGGTGGGGAAAAACTGTTTTTT. The translation is CASSLGGTGGEKLFF.